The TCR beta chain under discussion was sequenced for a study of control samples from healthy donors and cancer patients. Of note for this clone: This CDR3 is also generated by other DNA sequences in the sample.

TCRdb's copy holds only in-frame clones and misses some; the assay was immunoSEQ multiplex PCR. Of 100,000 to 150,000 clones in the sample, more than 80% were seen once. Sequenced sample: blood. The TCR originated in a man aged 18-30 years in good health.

In nucleotides, the CDR3 is TGTGCCAGTAGCCCCTGGGACGGGAGGACCGGGGAGCTGTTTTTT. Amino acid sequence: CASSPWDGRTGELFF. J is TRBJ2-2 and V is TRBV7-9; 7 bases match TRBD2. Per the germline V gene, CDR1 is SEHNR and CDR2 is FQNEAQ (reference sequence). V lost 9 bases to trimming and J lost 5 bases; unmatched junction nucleotides: 12. The CDR3 length is 15 residues. The complete variable domain, with remaining parts taken from reference TRBV7-9 and TRBJ2-2, reads DTGVSQNPRHKITKRGQNVTFRCDPISEHNRLYWYRQTLGQGPEFLTYFQNEAQLEKSRLLSDRFSAERPKGSFSTLEIQRTEQGDSAMYLCASSPWDGRTGELFFGEGSRLTVL.